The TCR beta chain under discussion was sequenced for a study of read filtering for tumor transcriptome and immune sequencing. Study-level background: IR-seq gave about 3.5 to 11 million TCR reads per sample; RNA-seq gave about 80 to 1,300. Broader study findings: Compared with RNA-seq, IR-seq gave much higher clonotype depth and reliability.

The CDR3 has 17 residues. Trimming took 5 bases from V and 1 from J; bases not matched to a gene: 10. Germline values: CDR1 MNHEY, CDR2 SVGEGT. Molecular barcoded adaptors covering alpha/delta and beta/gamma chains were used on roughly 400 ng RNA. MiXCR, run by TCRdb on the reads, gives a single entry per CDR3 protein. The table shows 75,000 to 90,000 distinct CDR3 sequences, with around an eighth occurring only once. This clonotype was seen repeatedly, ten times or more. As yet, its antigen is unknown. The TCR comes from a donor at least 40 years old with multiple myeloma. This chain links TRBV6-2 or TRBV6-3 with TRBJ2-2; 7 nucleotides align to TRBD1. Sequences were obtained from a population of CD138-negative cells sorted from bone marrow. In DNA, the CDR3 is TGTGCCAGCAGTGAGGACAGGACCCGCCTGAACACCGGGGAGCTGTTTTTT. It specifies CASSEDRTRLNTGELFF.